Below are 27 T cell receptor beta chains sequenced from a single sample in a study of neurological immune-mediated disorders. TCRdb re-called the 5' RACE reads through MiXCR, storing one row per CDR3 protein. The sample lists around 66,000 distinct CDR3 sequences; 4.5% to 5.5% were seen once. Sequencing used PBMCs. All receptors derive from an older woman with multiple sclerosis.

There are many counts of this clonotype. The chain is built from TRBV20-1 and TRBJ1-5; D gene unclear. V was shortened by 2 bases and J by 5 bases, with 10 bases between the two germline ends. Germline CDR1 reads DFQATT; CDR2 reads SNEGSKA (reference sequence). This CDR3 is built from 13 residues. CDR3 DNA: TGCAGTGCTAGACATGATGTTGATCAGCCCCAGCATTTT. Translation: CSARHDVDQPQHF.

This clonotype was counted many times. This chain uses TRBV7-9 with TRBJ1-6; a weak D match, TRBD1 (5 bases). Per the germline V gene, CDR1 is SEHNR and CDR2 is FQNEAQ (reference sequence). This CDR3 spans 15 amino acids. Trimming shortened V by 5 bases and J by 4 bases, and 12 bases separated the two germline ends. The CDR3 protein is CASSLDGGYNSPLHF. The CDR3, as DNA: TGTGCCAGCAGCCTAGATGGGGGTTATAATTCACCCCTCCACTTT.

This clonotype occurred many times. The CDR3 coding sequence is TGCAGTGCCCGAAGGTCGGGACGGCAAGAGACCCAGTACTTC. Its protein is CSARRSGRQETQYF. This chain links TRBV20-1 with TRBJ2-5; the D gene could be TRBD1 or TRBD2 (5 bases each). V was cut by 6 bases and J by 2 bases, with 16 bases left in between. The length of the CDR3 is 14 residues. CDR1 and CDR2 from the germline V gene are DFQATT and SNEGSKA (reference sequence).

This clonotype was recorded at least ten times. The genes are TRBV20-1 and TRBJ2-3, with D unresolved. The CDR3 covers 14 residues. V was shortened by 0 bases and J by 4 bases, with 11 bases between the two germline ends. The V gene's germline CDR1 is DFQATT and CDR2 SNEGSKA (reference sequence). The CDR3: CSARDRRVPDTQYF. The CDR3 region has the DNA TGCAGTGCTAGAGATCGACGGGTACCAGATACGCAGTATTTT.

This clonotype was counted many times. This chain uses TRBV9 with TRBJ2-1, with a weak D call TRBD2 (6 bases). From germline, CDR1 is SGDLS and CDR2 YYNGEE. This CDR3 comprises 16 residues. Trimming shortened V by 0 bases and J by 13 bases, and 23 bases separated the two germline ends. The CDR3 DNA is TGTGCCAGCAGCGTAGATTGGGTGGGGGTCGGGAGTGGTCAGTTCTTC. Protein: CASSVDWVGVGSGQFF.

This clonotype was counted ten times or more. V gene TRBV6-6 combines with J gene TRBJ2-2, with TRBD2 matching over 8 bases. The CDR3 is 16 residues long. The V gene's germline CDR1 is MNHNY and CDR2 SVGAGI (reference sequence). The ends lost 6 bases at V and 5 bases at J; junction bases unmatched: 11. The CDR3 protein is CASRFSGGRVTGELFF. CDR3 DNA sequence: TGTGCCAGCAGATTCTCGGGGGGGCGCGTTACCGGGGAGCTGTTTTTT.

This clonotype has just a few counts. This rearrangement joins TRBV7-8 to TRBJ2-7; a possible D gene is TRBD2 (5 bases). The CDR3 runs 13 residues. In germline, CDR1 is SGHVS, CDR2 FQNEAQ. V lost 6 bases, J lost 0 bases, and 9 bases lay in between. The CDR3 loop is CASRDLNSYEQYF. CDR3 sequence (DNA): TGTGCCAGCAGGGACTTAAACTCCTACGAGCAGTACTTC. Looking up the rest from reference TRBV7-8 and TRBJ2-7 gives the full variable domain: GAGVSQSPRYKVAKRGQDVALRCDPISGHVSLFWYQQALGQGPEFLTYFQNEAQLDKSGLPSDRFFAERPEGSVSTLKIQRTQQEDSAVYLCASRDLNSYEQYFGPGTRLTVT.

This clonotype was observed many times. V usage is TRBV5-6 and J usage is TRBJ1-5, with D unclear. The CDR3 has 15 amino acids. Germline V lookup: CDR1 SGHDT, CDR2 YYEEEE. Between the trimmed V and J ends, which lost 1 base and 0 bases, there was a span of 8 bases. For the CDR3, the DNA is TGTGCCAGCAGCTTGAGAGGATATAGCAATCAGCCCCAGCATTTT. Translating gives CASSLRGYSNQPQHF.

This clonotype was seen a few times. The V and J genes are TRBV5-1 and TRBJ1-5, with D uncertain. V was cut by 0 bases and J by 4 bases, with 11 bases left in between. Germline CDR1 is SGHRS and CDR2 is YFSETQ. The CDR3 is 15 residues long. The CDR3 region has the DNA TGCGCCAGCAGCTTGGAAGGTTTTAGGAATCAGCCCCAGCATTTT. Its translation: CASSLEGFRNQPQHF.

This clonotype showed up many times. CDR3 amino acids: CSARDGSKRGFNQPQHF. Here the CDR3 DNA reads TGCAGTGCTAGAGATGGTAGTAAGAGAGGCTTTAACCAGCCCCAGCATTTT. This rearrangement joins TRBV20-1 to TRBJ1-5, with unresolved D. The V end lost 0 bases, the J end lost 7 bases, and 22 bases lay between the germline ends. The CDR3 has 17 amino acids. Germline V gene sequence: CDR1 DFQATT, CDR2 SNEGSKA (reference sequence).

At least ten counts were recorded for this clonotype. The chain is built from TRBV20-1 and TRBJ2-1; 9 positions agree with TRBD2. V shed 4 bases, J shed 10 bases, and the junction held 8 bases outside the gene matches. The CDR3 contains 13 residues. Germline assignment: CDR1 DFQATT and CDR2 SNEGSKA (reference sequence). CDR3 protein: CSANTGTSTEQFF. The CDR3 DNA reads TGCAGTGCTAACACCGGGACTAGCACCGAGCAGTTCTTC.

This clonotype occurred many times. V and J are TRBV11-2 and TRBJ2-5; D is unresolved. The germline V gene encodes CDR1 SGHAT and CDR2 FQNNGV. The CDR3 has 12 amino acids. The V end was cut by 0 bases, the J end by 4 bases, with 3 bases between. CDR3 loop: CASSLDRETQYF. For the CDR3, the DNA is TGTGCCAGCAGCTTAGATCGAGAGACCCAGTACTTC.

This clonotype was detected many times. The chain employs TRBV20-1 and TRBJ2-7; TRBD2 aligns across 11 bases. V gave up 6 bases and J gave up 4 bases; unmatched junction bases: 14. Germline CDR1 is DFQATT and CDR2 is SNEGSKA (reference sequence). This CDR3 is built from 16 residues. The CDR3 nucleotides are TGCAGTGCCTTCACTAGCGGGGGAACCAAGGGGTACGAGCAGTACTTC. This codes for CSAFTSGGTKGYEQYF.

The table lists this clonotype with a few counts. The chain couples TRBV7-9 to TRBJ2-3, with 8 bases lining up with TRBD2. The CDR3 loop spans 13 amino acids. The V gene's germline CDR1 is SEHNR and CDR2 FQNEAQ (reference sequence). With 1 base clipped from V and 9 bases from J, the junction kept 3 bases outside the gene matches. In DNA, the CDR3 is TGTGCCAGCAGCTTAGGGACTAGCCAAACGCAGTATTTT. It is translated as CASSLGTSQTQYF.

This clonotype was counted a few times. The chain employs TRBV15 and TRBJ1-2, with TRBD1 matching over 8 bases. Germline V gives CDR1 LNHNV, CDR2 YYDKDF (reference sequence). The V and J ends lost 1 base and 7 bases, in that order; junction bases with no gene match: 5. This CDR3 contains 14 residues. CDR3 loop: CATSRGSGGSGYTF. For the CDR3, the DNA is TGTGCCACCAGCAGAGGCTCAGGGGGCTCTGGCTACACCTTC. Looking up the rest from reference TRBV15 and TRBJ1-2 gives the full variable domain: DAMVIQNPRYQVTQFGKPVTLSCSQTLNHNVMYWYQQKSSQAPKLLFHYYDKDFNNEADTPDNFQSRRPNTSFCFLDIRSPGLGDTAMYLCATSRGSGGSGYTFGSGTRLTVV.

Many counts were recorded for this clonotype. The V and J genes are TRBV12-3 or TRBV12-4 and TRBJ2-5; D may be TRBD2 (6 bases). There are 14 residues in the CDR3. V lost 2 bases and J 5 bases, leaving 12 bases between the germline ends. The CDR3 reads CASSLNPAGETQYF. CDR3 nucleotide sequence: TGTGCCAGCAGTTTAAATCCGGCGGGGGAGACCCAGTACTTC.

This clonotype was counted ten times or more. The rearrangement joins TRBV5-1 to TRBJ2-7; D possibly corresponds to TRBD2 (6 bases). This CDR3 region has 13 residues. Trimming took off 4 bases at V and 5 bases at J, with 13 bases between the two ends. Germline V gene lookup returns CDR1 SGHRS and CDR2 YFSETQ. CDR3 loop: CASSAGPGDEQYF. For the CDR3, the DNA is TGCGCCAGCAGCGCTGGTCCGGGGGACGAGCAGTACTTC.

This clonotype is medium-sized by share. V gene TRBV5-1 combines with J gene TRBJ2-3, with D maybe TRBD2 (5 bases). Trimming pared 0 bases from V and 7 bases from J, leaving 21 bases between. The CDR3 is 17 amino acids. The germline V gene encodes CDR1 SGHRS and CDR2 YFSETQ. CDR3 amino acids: CASSLGSGVGPRNTQYF. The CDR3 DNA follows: TGCGCCAGCAGCTTGGGGTCCGGGGTAGGTCCCCGGAATACGCAGTATTTT.

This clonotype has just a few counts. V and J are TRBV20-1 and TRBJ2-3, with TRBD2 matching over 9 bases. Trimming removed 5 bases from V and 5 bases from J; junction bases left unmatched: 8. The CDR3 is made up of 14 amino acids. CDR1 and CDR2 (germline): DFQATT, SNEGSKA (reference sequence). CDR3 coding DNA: TGCAGTGCTCGGGCAGCGGGAGGCGTAGATACGCAGTATTTT. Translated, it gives CSARAAGGVDTQYF.

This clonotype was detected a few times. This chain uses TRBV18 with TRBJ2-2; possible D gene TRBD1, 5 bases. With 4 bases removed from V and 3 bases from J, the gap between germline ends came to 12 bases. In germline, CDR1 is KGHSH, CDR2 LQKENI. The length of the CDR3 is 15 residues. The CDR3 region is CASSLRQSDTGELFF. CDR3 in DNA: TGTGCCAGCTCACTTCGACAGAGTGACACCGGGGAGCTGTTTTTT.

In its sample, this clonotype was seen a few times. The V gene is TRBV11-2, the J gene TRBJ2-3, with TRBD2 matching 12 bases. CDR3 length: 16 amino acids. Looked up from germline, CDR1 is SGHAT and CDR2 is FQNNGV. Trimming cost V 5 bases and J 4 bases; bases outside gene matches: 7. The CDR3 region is CASSLRTSGTSDTQYF. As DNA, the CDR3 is TGTGCCAGCAGCCTAAGGACTAGCGGGACGTCAGATACGCAGTATTTT.

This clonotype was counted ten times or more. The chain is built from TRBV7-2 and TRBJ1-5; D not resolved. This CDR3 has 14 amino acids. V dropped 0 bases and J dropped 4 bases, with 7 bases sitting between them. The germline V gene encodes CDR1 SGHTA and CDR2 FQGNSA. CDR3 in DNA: TGTGCCAGCAGCTTAGCTCCCAGGAATCAGCCCCAGCATTTT. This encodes CASSLAPRNQPQHF.

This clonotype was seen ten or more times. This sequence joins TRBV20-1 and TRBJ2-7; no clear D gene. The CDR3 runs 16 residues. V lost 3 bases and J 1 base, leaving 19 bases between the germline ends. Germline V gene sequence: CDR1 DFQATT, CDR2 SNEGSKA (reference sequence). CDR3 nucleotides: TGCAGTGCTAGCAAAGGAGACCCCTTCCCGTCCTACGAGCAGTACTTC. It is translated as CSASKGDPFPSYEQYF.

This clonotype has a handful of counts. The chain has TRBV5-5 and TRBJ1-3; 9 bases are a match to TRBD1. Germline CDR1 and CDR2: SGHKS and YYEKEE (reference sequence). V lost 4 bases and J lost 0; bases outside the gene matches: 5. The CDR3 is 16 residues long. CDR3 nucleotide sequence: TGTGCCAGCAGCGGGGACAGGGCCCGCTCTGGAAACACCATATATTTT. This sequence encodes CASSGDRARSGNTIYF.

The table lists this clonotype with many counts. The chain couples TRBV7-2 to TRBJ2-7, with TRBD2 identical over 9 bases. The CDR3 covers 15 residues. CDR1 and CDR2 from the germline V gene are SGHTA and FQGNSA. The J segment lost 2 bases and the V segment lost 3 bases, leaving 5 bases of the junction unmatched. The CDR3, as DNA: TGTGCCAGCAGCTTTAGACTAGCGGTGACCTACGAGCAGTACTTC. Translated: CASSFRLAVTYEQYF.

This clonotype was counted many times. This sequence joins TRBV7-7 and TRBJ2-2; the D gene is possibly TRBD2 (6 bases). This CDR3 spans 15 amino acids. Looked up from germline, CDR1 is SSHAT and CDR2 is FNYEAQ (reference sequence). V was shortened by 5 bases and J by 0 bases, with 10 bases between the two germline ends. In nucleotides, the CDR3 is TGTGCCAGCAGCGACGGGACTTCGAACACCGGGGAGCTGTTTTTT. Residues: CASSDGTSNTGELFF.

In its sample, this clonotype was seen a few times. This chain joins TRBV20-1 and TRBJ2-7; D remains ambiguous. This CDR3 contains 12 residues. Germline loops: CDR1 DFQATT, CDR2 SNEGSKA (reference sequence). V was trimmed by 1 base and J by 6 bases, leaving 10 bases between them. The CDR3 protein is CSARGPSSEQYF. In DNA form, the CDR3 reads TGCAGTGCTAGAGGTCCGAGCAGCGAGCAGTACTTC.